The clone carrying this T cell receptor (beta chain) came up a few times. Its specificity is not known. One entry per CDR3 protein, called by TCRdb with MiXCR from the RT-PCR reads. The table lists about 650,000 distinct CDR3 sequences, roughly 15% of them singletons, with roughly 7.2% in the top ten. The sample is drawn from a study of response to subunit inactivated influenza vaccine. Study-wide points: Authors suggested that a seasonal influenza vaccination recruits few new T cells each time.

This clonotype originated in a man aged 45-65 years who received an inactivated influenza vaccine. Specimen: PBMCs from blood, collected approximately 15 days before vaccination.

The CDR3: CASPAGTENYEQYF. As DNA, the CDR3 is TGTGCCAGCCCAGCCGGGACGGAGAACTACGAGCAGTACTTC. The chain employs TRBV28 and TRBJ2-7; the D call may be TRBD1 or TRBD2 (5 bases each). Germline values: CDR1 MDHEN, CDR2 SYDVKM. The CDR3 runs 14 residues. V gave up 8 bases and J gave up 3 bases, with 17 bases separating them. Based on the CDR3 plus reference TRBV28 and TRBJ2-7, the full variable domain is DVKVTQSSRYLVKRTGEKVFLECVQDMDHENMFWYRQDPGLGLRLIYFSYDVKMKEKGDIPEGYSVSREKKERFSLILESASTNQTSMYLCASPAGTENYEQYFGPGTRLTVT.